This T cell receptor (beta chain) emerged from a study of radiation and T cells in renal cell carcinoma. Time point reported: blood 4 weeks post-SBRT, at nephrectomy. Treatment denoted: 15 Gy SBRT to primary tumor, nephrectomy 4 weeks later. This CDR3 region has 14 residues. The germline V gene has CDR1 WSHSY and CDR2 SAAADI. J gave up 6 bases and V 0 bases, and 4 bases lay outside the gene matches. This clone was detected a few times. Some clones are missing from TCRdb's copy, which holds only in-frame ones; the method was immunoSEQ multiplex PCR. The sample lists about 73,000 clones; less than 90% were seen once.

Sequencing was performed on blood, taken from a patient whose treatment included radiotherapy and nephrectomy. This chain links TRBV10-2 with TRBJ2-7; 8 bases fit TRBD2. The source of this sequence is a woman aged 55 to 70 with renal cell carcinoma. This chain's CDR3 is CASSESSGNGEQYF. The CDR3 region has the DNA TGCGCCAGCAGTGAGTCTAGCGGGAACGGCGAGCAGTACTTC.